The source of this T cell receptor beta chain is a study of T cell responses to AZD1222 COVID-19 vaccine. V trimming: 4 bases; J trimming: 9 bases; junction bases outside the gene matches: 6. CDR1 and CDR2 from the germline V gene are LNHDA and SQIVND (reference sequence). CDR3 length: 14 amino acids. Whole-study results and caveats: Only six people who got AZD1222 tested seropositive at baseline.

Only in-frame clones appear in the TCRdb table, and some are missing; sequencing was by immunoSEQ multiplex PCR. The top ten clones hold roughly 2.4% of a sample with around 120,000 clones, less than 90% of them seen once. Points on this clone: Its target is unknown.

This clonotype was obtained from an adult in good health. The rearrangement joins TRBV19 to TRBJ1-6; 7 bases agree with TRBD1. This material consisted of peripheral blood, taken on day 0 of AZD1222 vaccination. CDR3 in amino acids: CASSTRQGGSPLHF. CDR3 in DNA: TGTGCCAGTAGTACACGACAGGGTGGTTCACCCCTCCACTTT.